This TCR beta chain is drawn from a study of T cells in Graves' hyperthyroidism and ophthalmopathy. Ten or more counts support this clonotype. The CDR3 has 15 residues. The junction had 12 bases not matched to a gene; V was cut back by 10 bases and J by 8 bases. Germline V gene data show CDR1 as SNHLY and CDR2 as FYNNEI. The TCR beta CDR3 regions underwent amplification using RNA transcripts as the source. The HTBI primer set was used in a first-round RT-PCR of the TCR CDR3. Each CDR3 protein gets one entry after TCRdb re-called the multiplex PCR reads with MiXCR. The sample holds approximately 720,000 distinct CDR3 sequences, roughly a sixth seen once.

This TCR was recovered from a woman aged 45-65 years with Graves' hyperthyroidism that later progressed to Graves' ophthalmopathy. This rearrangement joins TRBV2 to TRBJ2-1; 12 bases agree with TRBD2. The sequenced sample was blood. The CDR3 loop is CAINPSGGASDEQFF. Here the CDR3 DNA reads TGTGCCATCAATCCTAGCGGGGGGGCATCCGATGAGCAGTTCTTC.